These 18 T cell receptor beta chains originate from one sample sequenced in a study of Ad26.COV2.S vaccination and SARS-CoV-2 variants. Method: immunoSEQ multiplex PCR; TCRdb's copy keeps in-frame clones and lacks some. Among 300,000 to 400,000 clones listed, about 90% were seen once. The material sequenced was peripheral blood, taken after recovery from COVID-19. The receptors were gathered from a human donor who had recovered from COVID-19.

This clone was seen only once. The CDR3 is CASSASGGGDTDTQYF. DNA for the CDR3: TGTGCCAGCAGCGCCTCCGGCGGGGGGGACACAGATACGCAGTATTTT. V is TRBV9 and J is TRBJ2-3; 9 bases map to TRBD2. Germline values: CDR1 SGDLS, CDR2 YYNGEE. The CDR3 has 16 amino acids. V shed 3 bases and J 2 bases; nucleotides not matched to a gene: 7.

The chain carries TRBV2 and TRBJ1-5; no firm D call. The CDR3 spans 14 residues. V was pared by 4 bases and J by 0 bases, with 7 bases between. Germline V gene lookup returns CDR1 SNHLY and CDR2 FYNNEI. The CDR3 bases are TGTGCCAGCAGTGGACTGTATAGCAATCAGCCCCAGCATTTT. It encodes CASSGLYSNQPQHF.

The chain is built from TRBV20-1 and TRBJ2-1, with no clear D. Germline V gives CDR1 DFQATT, CDR2 SNEGSKA (reference sequence). V dropped 4 bases and J dropped 4 bases, with 5 bases sitting between them. The CDR3 has 11 amino acids. The CDR3 loop reads CSANEYNEQFF. CDR3 sequence (DNA): TGCAGTGCTAACGAGTACAATGAGCAGTTCTTC.

For this clone: Other nucleotide sequences in the sample specify the same CDR3. The V call is TRBV7-9, the J call TRBJ1-1; D perhaps matches TRBD1 (6 bases). The CDR3 spans 15 residues. Trimming removed 1 base at V and 1 base at J, with 10 bases between. CDR1 and CDR2 (germline): SEHNR, FQNEAQ (reference sequence). CDR3 DNA sequence: TGTGCCAGCAGCTTAGGGGGGGCTGCGAACACTGAAGCTTTCTTT. It yields the protein CASSLGGAANTEAFF.

Turning to this clone: The same CDR3 is also encoded by other DNA sequences in this sample. The J gene is TRBJ1-1, the V gene TRBV9; D remains unclear. With 0 bases removed from V and 0 bases from J, the gap between germline ends came to 6 bases. This CDR3 region has 14 residues. From germline, CDR1 is SGDLS and CDR2 YYNGEE. CDR3 sequence reads: CASSVVGLNTEAFF. For the CDR3, the DNA is TGTGCCAGCAGCGTAGTAGGTTTGAACACTGAAGCTTTCTTT.

The chain couples TRBV15 to TRBJ2-1; 10 nucleotides line up with TRBD1. The junction had 10 bases not matched to a gene; V was cut back by 5 bases and J by 0 bases. The CDR3 loop spans 18 amino acids. Germline loops: CDR1 LNHNV, CDR2 YYDKDF (reference sequence). For the CDR3, the DNA is TGTGCCACCAGCCGCGTGGGGACAGGGGCCCGCTCCTACAATGAGCAGTTCTTC. This codes for CATSRVGTGARSYNEQFF. Complete variable domain (other parts from reference TRBV15 and TRBJ2-1): DAMVIQNPRYQVTQFGKPVTLSCSQTLNHNVMYWYQQKSSQAPKLLFHYYDKDFNNEADTPDNFQSRRPNTSFCFLDIRSPGLGDTAMYLCATSRVGTGARSYNEQFFGPGTRLTVL.

V and J are TRBV7-9 and TRBJ2-7, with TRBD1 identical over 11 bases. Germline CDR1 reads SEHNR; CDR2 reads FQNEAQ (reference sequence). Losses at the gene ends were 3 bases for V and 6 bases for J; bases not matched to a gene: 4. The CDR3 runs 14 residues. CDR3 amino acids: CASSFAGQGGEQYF. DNA for the CDR3: TGTGCCAGCAGCTTTGCGGGACAGGGGGGCGAGCAGTACTTC.

This rearrangement joins TRBV21-1 to TRBJ1-1. TRBV21-1 is deemed a pseudogene. This CDR3 has 13 amino acids. The DNA of the CDR3 is TGTGCCAGCAGCGATCATAACGGACGGCCAGCTTTCTTT. It encodes CASSDHNGRPAFF.

This rearrangement joins TRBV5-4 to TRBJ2-6, with D unclear. In germline, CDR1 is SGHNT, CDR2 YYREEE (reference sequence). This CDR3 contains 15 residues. The V end was cut by 0 bases, the J end by 10 bases, with 14 bases between. CDR3 in DNA: TGTGCCAGCAGCTTGGTTAGTCAGTTTGATAACGTCCTGACTTTC. Amino acids: CASSLVSQFDNVLTF.

The genes are TRBV3-1 (or the pseudogene TRBV3-2) and TRBJ2-5; the D gene is possibly TRBD2 (6 bases). This CDR3 has 15 amino acids. Germline CDR1 LGHDT, CDR2 YNNKEL (reference sequence). V lost 3 bases and J 7 bases, leaving 18 bases between the germline ends. CDR3 sequence reads: CASSHGGGRSTTQYF. The DNA for the CDR3 is TGTGCCAGCAGCCACGGTGGAGGGCGGTCAACGACCCAGTACTTC.

This chain links TRBV2 with TRBJ1-1, with 7 bases matching TRBD1. The CDR3 sequence is 15 residues long. The V gene's germline CDR1 is SNHLY and CDR2 FYNNEI. J was trimmed by 5 bases and V by 8 bases; bases with no gene match: 14. This CDR3 is CASGRRRGLGTEAFF. Written as DNA, the CDR3 is TGTGCCAGCGGGAGGCGAAGGGGGCTTGGGACTGAAGCTTTCTTT. Full variable domain (rest looked up from reference TRBV2 and TRBJ1-1): EPEVTQTPSHQVTQMGQEVILRCVPISNHLYFYWYRQILGQKVEFLVSFYNNEISEKSEIFDDQFSVERPDGSNFTLKIRSTKLEDSAMYFCASGRRRGLGTEAFFGQGTRLTVV.

V is TRBV20-1 and J is TRBJ1-1; tentatively, D is TRBD1 (6 bases). The CDR3 has 15 amino acids. V was cut by 3 bases and J by 3 bases, with 17 bases left in between. CDR1 and CDR2 (germline): DFQATT, SNEGSKA (reference sequence). The CDR3 loop is CSASQPSGADTEAFF. The CDR3 DNA is TGCAGTGCTAGTCAACCCTCAGGGGCGGACACTGAAGCTTTCTTT.

J is TRBJ1-2 and V is TRBV13, with D hard to call. V dropped 6 bases and J dropped 3 bases, with 17 bases sitting between them. CDR3 length equals 15 residues. Germline values: CDR1 PRHDT, CDR2 FYEKMQ (reference sequence). Here the CDR3 DNA reads TGTGCCAGCAGTCACGACCGGGGTTCTGACTATGGCTACACCTTC. Encoded protein: CASSHDRGSDYGYTF.

CDR3 DNA sequence: TGTGCCAGCAGCTTAGACGGGGGCGCTGAAGCTTTCTTT. It is translated as CASSLDGGAEAFF. V usage is TRBV7-3 and J usage is TRBJ1-1; the D gene is possibly TRBD1 (6 bases). Trimming removed 2 bases from V and 6 bases from J, with 10 bases in between. From germline, CDR1 is SGHTA and CDR2 FQGTGA. This CDR3 region has 13 residues.

This sequence joins TRBV20-1 and TRBJ1-1; 10 nucleotides match TRBD1. This CDR3 is 11 amino acids long. Germline V CDR1 and CDR2: DFQATT, SNEGSKA (reference sequence). CDR3 nucleotide sequence: TGCAGGGGACAGGGGCCCACTGAAGCTTTCTTT. It translates to CRGQGPTEAFF.

This clone was observed a few times. Other DNA sequences from this sample encode an identical CDR3 as well. The gene calls are TRBV10-1 and TRBJ1-5; a weak D match, TRBD1 (5 bases). Germline V gene sequence: CDR1 WNHNN, CDR2 SYGVQD (reference sequence). Trimming left V 2 bases short and J 6 bases short, with 5 bases between. This CDR3 comprises 12 residues. CDR3 sequence reads: CASSEGGQPQHF. The DNA for the CDR3 is TGCGCCAGCAGTGAGGGGGGTCAGCCCCAGCATTTT.

The chain combines TRBV6-5 with TRBJ1-4; D unclear. Trimming removed 5 bases from V and 8 bases from J, with 9 bases in between. Looked up from germline, CDR1 is MNHEY and CDR2 is SVGAGI. The CDR3 length is 12 residues. The CDR3 DNA follows: TGTGCCAGCAGTCTGGTCGGGGAAAAACTGTTTTTT. Protein: CASSLVGEKLFF.

CDR3 nucleotides: TGTGCCAGCAGCTTGGATCGAGGGAGTAATCAGCCCCAGCATTTT. Translated, it gives CASSLDRGSNQPQHF. V gene TRBV5-8 combines with J gene TRBJ1-5, with D hard to call. Germline V gene sequence: CDR1 SGHTS, CDR2 YDEGEE. V was cut by 0 bases and J by 4 bases, with 11 bases left in between. The CDR3 length is 15 residues.